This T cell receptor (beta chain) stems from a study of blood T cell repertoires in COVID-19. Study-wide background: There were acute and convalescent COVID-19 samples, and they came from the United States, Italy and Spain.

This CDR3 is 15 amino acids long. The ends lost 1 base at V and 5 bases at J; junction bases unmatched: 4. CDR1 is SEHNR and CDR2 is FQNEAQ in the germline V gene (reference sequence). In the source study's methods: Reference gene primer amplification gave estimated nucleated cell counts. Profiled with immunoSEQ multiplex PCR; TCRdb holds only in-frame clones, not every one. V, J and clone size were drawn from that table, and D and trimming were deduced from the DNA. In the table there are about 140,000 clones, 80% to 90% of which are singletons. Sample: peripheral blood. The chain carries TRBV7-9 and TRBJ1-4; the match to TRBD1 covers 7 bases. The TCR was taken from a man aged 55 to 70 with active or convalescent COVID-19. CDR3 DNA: TGTGCCAGCAGCTTAGGACAGGGTCGAAATGAAAAACTGTTTTTT. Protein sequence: CASSLGQGRNEKLFF. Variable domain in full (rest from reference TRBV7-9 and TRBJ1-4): DTGVSQNPRHKITKRGQNVTFRCDPISEHNRLYWYRQTLGQGPEFLTYFQNEAQLEKSRLLSDRFSAERPKGSFSTLEIQRTEQGDSAMYLCASSLGQGRNEKLFFGSGTQLSVL.